This entry concerns a single T cell receptor (beta chain). The antigen is unknown. These data come from a study of T cell responses to AZD1222 COVID-19 vaccine. Findings and limits, study-wide: Repertoire sampling happened only post peak T cell response. Only a handful of AZD1222 recipients were seropositive at baseline.

Produced via immunoSEQ multiplex PCR; TCRdb's table is partial and in-frame only. The sample includes under 150,000 clones, about 90% of them seen just once. The CDR3 contains 13 residues. V lost 4 bases, J lost 1 base, and 9 bases lay in between. Second-dose timings of about 4 or about 12 weeks were pooled. The chain joins TRBV5-3 to TRBJ2-7; D is possibly TRBD1 (6 bases). TRBV5-3 carries the ORF label, with uncertain function. The input for sequencing was peripheral blood, taken 28 days after the second AZD1222 dose. The TCR originated in an adult who received the AZD1222 COVID-19 vaccine. The CDR3 is CARSETGSYEQYV. DNA of the CDR3: TGTGCCAGAAGCGAAACAGGGTCCTACGAGCAGTACGTC.